Sequencing of this T cell receptor (beta chain) was carried out in a study of blood T cell repertoires in COVID-19. Study-level information: From the United States, Italy and Spain came samples of acute and convalescent COVID-19.

Original methodology: Amplification of reference gene primers was used by the study to estimate nucleated cell counts. The method was immunoSEQ multiplex PCR; TCRdb's version includes in-frame clones alone and lacks a portion of them. From that table come the V and J calls and clone size; the DNA was used to work out D and trimming. The sample lists fewer than 450,000 clones, 88% occurring once. Seattle enrolled patients during active infection and tracked them longitudinally. Material for sequencing was peripheral blood. The origin of this receptor is a woman aged 50 to 60 with COVID-19, enrolled during active disease.

In DNA form, the CDR3 reads TGTGCCACCAGACAGTCGGTCAGTTCACCCCTCCACTTT. Translation gives CATRQSVSSPLHF. This chain connects TRBV6-5 to TRBJ1-6, with TRBD1 as a possible D gene (5 bases). The CDR3 sequence is 13 residues long. V lost 10 bases, J lost 9 bases, and 16 bases lay in between. CDR1 is MNHEY and CDR2 is SVGAGI in the germline V gene.